This TCR beta chain comes out of a study of cytomegalovirus exposure and HLA in healthy donors. The study, taken as a whole, reports: According to the study, 160 or so TCR beta chains were cytomegalovirus-associated. Researchers had no immune exposure information except CMV serostatus available.

With regard to this clone: The antigen remains undetermined.

CDR1 PRHDT and CDR2 FYEKMQ come from the germline V gene (reference sequence). Unmatched junction bases numbered 3, after V lost 1 base and J lost 3 bases. The CDR3 sequence is 14 residues long. PCR used 60 Vbeta primers and 13 Jbeta primers. Per the authors' pipeline: Per a later analysis, the number of unique TCR beta chains was approximately 80 million, of which around 10 million were shared. Method: immunoSEQ multiplex PCR; TCRdb's copy keeps in-frame clones and lacks some. The DNA gave D and trimming, while V, J and clone size come from that table. In the table there are over 150,000 clones, about 83% of which are singletons.

Sequencing input: PBMCs. This chain connects TRBV13 to TRBJ2-7, with 7 bases aligning to TRBD2. This clonotype originated in a middle-aged woman in good health and CMV-seronegative. The DNA of the CDR3 is TGTGCCAGCAGCTTAGAGAGCGGGATCTACGAGCAGTACTTC. This codes for CASSLESGIYEQYF. The variable domain in full, completed from reference TRBV13 and TRBJ2-7, reads AAGVIQSPRHLIKEKRETATLKCYPIPRHDTVYWYQQGPGQDPQFLISFYEKMQSDKGSIPDRFSAQQFSDYHSELNMSSLELGDSALYFCASSLESGIYEQYFGPGTRLTVT.